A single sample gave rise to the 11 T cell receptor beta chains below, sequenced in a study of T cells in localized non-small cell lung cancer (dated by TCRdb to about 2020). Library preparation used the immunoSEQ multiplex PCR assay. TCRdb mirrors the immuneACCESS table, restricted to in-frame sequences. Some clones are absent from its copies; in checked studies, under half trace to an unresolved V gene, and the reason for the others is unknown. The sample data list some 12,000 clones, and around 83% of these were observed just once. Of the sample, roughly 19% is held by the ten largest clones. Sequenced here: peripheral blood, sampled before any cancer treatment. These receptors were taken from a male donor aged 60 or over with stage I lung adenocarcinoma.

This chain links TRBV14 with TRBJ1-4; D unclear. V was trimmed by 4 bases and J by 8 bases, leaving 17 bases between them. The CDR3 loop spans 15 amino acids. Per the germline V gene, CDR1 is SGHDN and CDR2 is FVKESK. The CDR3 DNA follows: TGTGCCAGCAGCCTTATAAGAGGGCAAGGAGAAAAACTGTTTTTT. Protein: CASSLIRGQGEKLFF.

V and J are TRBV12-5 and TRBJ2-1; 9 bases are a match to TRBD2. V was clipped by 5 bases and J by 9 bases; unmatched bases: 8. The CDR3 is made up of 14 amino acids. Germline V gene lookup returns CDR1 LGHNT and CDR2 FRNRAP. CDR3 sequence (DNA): TGTGCTAGTGGTCCGAGCGGGAGGACAGGTGAGCAGTTCTTC. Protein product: CASGPSGRTGEQFF.

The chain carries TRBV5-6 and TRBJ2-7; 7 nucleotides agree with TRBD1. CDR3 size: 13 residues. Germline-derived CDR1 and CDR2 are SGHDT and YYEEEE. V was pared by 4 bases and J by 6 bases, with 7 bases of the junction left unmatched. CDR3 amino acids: CASSTGAPPEQYF. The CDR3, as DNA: TGTGCCAGCAGCACAGGGGCTCCGCCCGAGCAGTACTTC.

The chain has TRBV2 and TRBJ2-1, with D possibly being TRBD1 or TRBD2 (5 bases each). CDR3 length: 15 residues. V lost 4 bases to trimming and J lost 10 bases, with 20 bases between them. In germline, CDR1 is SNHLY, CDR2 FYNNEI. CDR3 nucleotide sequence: TGTGCCAGCAGTGGATCCGGGACCCTGAACGGAGAGCAGTTCTTC. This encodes CASSGSGTLNGEQFF. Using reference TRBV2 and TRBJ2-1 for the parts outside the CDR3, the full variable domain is EPEVTQTPSHQVTQMGQEVILRCVPISNHLYFYWYRQILGQKVEFLVSFYNNEISEKSEIFDDQFSVERPDGSNFTLKIRSTKLEDSAMYFCASSGSGTLNGEQFFGPGTRLTVL.

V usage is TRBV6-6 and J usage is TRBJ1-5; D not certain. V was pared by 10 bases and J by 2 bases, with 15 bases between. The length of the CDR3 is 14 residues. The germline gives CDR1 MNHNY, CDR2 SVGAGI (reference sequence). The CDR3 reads CAIAKRRGNQPQHF. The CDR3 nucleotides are TGTGCCATCGCCAAACGCCGGGGCAATCAGCCCCAGCATTTT.

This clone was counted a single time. The CDR3 spells CASSRDFTGELFF. CDR3 DNA sequence: TGTGCCAGCAGTAGGGACTTCACCGGGGAGCTGTTTTTT. The genes are TRBV6-1 and TRBJ2-2; tentative D call: TRBD2 (6 bases). This CDR3 spans 13 amino acids. Germline CDR1 is MNHNS and CDR2 is SASEGT. Deletions cut 5 bases from V and 4 bases from J, with 8 bases between.

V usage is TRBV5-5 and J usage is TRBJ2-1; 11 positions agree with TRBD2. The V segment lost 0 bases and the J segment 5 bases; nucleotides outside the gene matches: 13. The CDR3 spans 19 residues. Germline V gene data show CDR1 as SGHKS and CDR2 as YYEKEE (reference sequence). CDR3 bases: TGTGCCAGCAGCTTGGCCTATGCTACCTCTAGCGGGAGGAACAATGAGCAGTTCTTC. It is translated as CASSLAYATSSGRNNEQFF.

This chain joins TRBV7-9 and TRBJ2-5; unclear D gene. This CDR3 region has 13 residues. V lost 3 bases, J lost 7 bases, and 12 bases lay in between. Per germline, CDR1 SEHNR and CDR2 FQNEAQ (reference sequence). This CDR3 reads CASSFAGKGTQYF. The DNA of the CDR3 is TGTGCCAGCAGCTTTGCAGGAAAGGGGACCCAGTACTTC.

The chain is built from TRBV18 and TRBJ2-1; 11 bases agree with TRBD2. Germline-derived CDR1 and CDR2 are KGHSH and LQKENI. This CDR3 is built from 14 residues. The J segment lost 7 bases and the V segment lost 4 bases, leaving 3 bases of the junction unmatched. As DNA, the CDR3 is TGTGCCAGCTCACTAGCGGGAGGGGTGAATGAGCAGTTCTTC. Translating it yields CASSLAGGVNEQFF.

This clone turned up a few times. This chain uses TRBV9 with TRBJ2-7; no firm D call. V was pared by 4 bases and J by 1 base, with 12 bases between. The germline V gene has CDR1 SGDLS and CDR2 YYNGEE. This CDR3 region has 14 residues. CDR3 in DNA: TGTGCCAGCAGCCCCGCTGGCTCGTCCTACGAGCAGTACTTC. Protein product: CASSPAGSSYEQYF.

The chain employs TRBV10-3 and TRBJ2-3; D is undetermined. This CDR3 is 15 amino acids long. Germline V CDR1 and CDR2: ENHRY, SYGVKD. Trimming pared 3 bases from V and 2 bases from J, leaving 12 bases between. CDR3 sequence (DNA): TGTGCCATCAGTGATACTTCTCTTCACACAGATACGCAGTATTTT. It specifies CAISDTSLHTDTQYF.